These T cell receptor beta chains were read from a single sample in a study of T-cell reconstitution after alpha-beta-depleted transplantation in children. TCRdb independently ran MiXCR on the PCR reads; one entry per CDR3 protein. The sample has about 200,000 distinct CDR3 sequences, 6.6% seen once. Sequences were derived from PBMCs, sampled before TCRalphabeta/CD19-depleted stem cell transplant. These receptors were taken from a boy between 2 and 10 years old with acute lymphoblastic leukemia, due to receive a stem cell transplant. Each CDR3 is given with its conserved first and last residue. D genes are given only for firm matches. Some rows have no size entry. The others give once, few or many, or a class for an expanded clone.

>TRBJ2-5|few|TRBV7-9|NA
TGTGCCAGCAGCTTAAATCTACAGCTACAAGAGACCCAGTACTTC
CASSLNLQLQETQYF
>TRBJ2-5|NA|TRBV5-1|TRBD1
TGCGCCAGCAGCTTTGGCAGGGGGTCGGAGACCCAGTACTTC
CASSFGRGSETQYF
>TRBJ2-7|many|TRBV7-2|NA
TGTGCCAGCAGCTTCCCCTCCTCCTACGAGCAGTACTTC
CASSFPSSYEQYF
>TRBJ1-2|many|TRBV29-1|NA
TGCAGCGTTGAAGGCCAAAGACAGGACTATGGCTACACCTTC
CSVEGQRQDYGYTF
>TRBJ2-7|many|TRBV20-1|NA
TGCAGTGCTAGAATCCGGGACCTCTTGGGTGACTACGAGCAGTACTTC
CSARIRDLLGDYEQYF
>TRBJ2-7|many|TRBV11-2|NA
TGTGCCAGCAGCTCCGGGAGACACCTAACCAGCTACGAGCAGTACTTC
CASSSGRHLTSYEQYF
>TRBJ2-3|few|TRBV2|TRBD1
TGTGCCAGCAGTGAGACTCTGGGACAGGGGGTCTCAGATACGCAGTATTTT
CASSETLGQGVSDTQYF
>TRBJ2-7|NA|TRBV7-2|TRBD2
TGTGCCAGCAGCACCGGGGGGGTCACCCACGAGCAGTACTTC
CASSTGGVTHEQYF
>TRBJ1-2|many|TRBV29-1|NA
TGCAGCGTTGTTCTTGTCCGGGAGCGTAACTATGGCTACACCTTC
CSVVLVRERNYGYTF
>TRBJ1-3|few|TRBV7-8|TRBD1
TGTGCCAGCAGCTTACCTACAGGGGCTGGAAACACCATATATTTT
CASSLPTGAGNTIYF
>TRBJ2-1|NA|TRBV28|TRBD1
TGTGCCAGCAGTTCCGGACAGGGGGCAATCAATGAGCAGTTCTTC
CASSSGQGAINEQFF
>TRBJ2-1|many|TRBV27|TRBD2
TGTGCCAGCAGTGGCCGAGGGCGGGAGGGACGCTCCTACAATGAGCAGTTCTTC
CASSGRGREGRSYNEQFF
>TRBJ2-7|NA|TRBV25-1|NA
TGTGCCAGCAGTGAATGGGTGGGGGGCTCCTACGAGCAGTACTTC
CASSEWVGGSYEQYF
>TRBJ2-6|few|TRBV28|NA
TGTGCCCGCTGCTCTGGGGCCAACGTCCTGACTTTC
CARCSGANVLTF
>TRBJ2-7|many|TRBV5-5|TRBD1
TGTGCCAGCAGCACAATCTCTGGGACAGGGCCCTACGAGCAGTACTTC
CASSTISGTGPYEQYF
>TRBJ1-4|few|TRBV2|NA
TGTGCCAGCAGTGAGCTGACCGAGAATGAAAAACTGTTTTTT
CASSELTENEKLFF
>TRBJ2-3|NA|TRBV6-2/TRBV6-3|TRBD1
TGTGCCAGCAGTTACTTCGATACCGGGACAGGGGGCACAGATACGCAGTATTTT
CASSYFDTGTGGTDTQYF
>TRBJ1-2|many|TRBV6-2/TRBV6-3|NA
TGTGCCAGCAGGCGTATCCCGGACAGCCGGGGGGGCTACACCTTC
CASRRIPDSRGGYTF
>TRBJ1-2|many|TRBV29-1|NA
TGCAGCGTCCACCAGGGCCTCTATGGCTACACCTTC
CSVHQGLYGYTF
>TRBJ2-4|NA|TRBV19|TRBD1
TGTGCCAGTAGTATAAGGTGGACAGGGGGAAGGAGGTCCAAAAACATTCAGTACTTC
CASSIRWTGGRRSKNIQYF
>TRBJ1-2|NA|TRBV2|NA
TGTGCCAGCATCGGGCGCGCTGATGGCTACACCTTC
CASIGRADGYTF
>TRBJ2-5|few|TRBV6-1|TRBD2
TGTGCCAGCAGTCGACTAGCGGGGCATGAGACCCAGTACTTC
CASSRLAGHETQYF
>TRBJ2-7|many|TRBV11-2|NA
TGTGCCAGCAGCTTATTGGGGGCGTTACCGGGTCCCCACGAGCAGTACTTC
CASSLLGALPGPHEQYF
>TRBJ2-5|many|TRBV6-2/TRBV6-3|NA
TGTGCCAGCAGTCGCCCGGAGGCACGAGAGACCCAGTACTTC
CASSRPEARETQYF
>TRBJ2-1|many|TRBV12-3/TRBV12-4|NA
TGTGCCAGCACAGGGGGCGGGAGGGCCGGTGAGCAGTTCTTC
CASTGGGRAGEQFF